This TCR beta chain was identified in a study of T cell repertoires in cytomegalovirus infection. Study background: It can be stated that public TCR beta signatures indicated CMV infection as well as a matching HLA type.

TCRdb called the reads again in MiXCR, with one record for every CDR3 protein. The sample includes 450,000 to 600,000 distinct CDR3 sequences, approximately 40% seen only once; the top ten take around 44%. This clonotype was detected only once. Its specificity is unknown. The CDR3 loop spans 14 amino acids. After removal of 5 bases from V and 5 bases from J, the junction contained 3 bases not matched to a gene. Germline V gene sequence: CDR1 ENHRY, CDR2 SYGVKD. The receptor's source is a human donor in good health (CMV status not recorded). Some clones in this sample may be carry-over from other donors' samples. The source material was cultured PBMCs, sampled from culture after CMV antigen stimulation. The V call is TRBV10-3, the J call TRBJ2-1, with 10 bases identical to TRBD2. CDR3 DNA sequence: TGTGCCATCAGTAAAACTAGCGGGGACAATGAGCAGTTCTTC. Translation: CAISKTSGDNEQFF.